This is a list of T cell receptor beta chains from one sample in a study of shared clonotypes between healthy human individuals. TCRdb's table, derived via immunoSEQ multiplex PCR, lists solely in-frame clones and lacks some. This sample has approximately 980,000 clones, with about three quarters found just once. Sequenced input: memory CD4+ T cells sorted from blood. All receptors derive from a man between 18 and 29 years old in good health. Both conserved end residues are trimmed from each CDR3. A D gene is named only where the DNA matches it firmly.

j_call v_call d_call cdr3_aa
TRBJ1-4 TRBV11-2 TRBD1 ASSSSPGTGNEKLF
TRBJ2-7 TRBV7-2 TRBD1 ASSRSPGQGAHEQY
TRBJ1-2 TRBV30 NA AWRQGSGGYT
TRBJ2-5 TRBV5-1 NA ASSLAGRQETQY
TRBJ2-3 TRBV19 NA ASRPAALTDTQY
TRBJ2-2 TRBV5-1 NA ASSLGGVNTGELF
TRBJ2-7 TRBV28 TRBD1 ASRTGQGISYEQY
TRBJ2-7 TRBV28 NA ASTLSGSTTYEQY
TRBJ1-1 TRBV5-4 NA ASSLVGGINTEAF
TRBJ2-5 TRBV7-2 TRBD2 ASSLALAGALRQETQY
TRBJ2-1 TRBV18 NA ASSRGAHEQF
TRBJ1-2 TRBV19 NA ASSIRGNGYT
TRBJ2-2 TRBV27 TRBD2 ANLCRGETGELF
TRBJ2-1 TRBV7-2 TRBD2 ASSPGLTYNEQF
TRBJ2-3 TRBV5-4 NA ASSLGTGMADTQY
TRBJ1-4 TRBV30 NA AWERARGEKLF
TRBJ1-4 TRBV29-1 NA SAAGGPGTNEKLF
TRBJ2-3 TRBV6-4 TRBD1 ASSRDRESDTQY
TRBJ1-6 TRBV6-6 NA ASSYRDRNSPLH
TRBJ1-1 TRBV30 NA AWSVSGSGEAF
TRBJ2-1 TRBV28 NA ASSGYGSYNEQF
TRBJ2-1 TRBV18 TRBD2 ASSTGTSGNNEQF
TRBJ2-5 TRBV28 TRBD2 ASSPLLGGAGETQY
TRBJ1-6 TRBV23-1 TRBD1 AFPGQGANSPLH
TRBJ2-1 TRBV7-9 NA ASSLELAIYNEQF
TRBJ1-5 TRBV28 NA ASSLWGMDGTNQPQH
TRBJ2-3 TRBV5-1 TRBD2 ASSLEGTRTDTQY
TRBJ1-5 TRBV27 NA ASSLNTGASGPQH
TRBJ2-5 TRBV7-2 NA ASSQGGAEY
TRBJ2-7 TRBV6-6 TRBD1 ASSYSGTVTYEQY
TRBJ1-2 TRBV20-1 NA SAQGSYGYT
TRBJ1-2 TRBV4-3 NA ASSQMGGAAGYT
TRBJ2-3 TRBV25-1 TRBD1 ASSRSIGTGTDTQY
TRBJ2-7 TRBV7-8 NA ASSLAFGTDSYEQY
TRBJ1-1 TRBV7-9 NA ASSLQGMNTEAF
TRBJ1-6 TRBV6-5 NA ASSAGTMPLH
TRBJ2-2 TRBV4-1 TRBD2 ASSLTTSGNTGELF
TRBJ1-5 TRBV10-3 NA AISESGLLNQPQH
TRBJ1-2 TRBV10-3 NA ASRDGDYGYT
TRBJ1-2 TRBV7-2 NA ASSFGYGYT
TRBJ1-4 TRBV7-8 NA ASCLVPNEKLF
TRBJ2-5 TRBV11-2 NA ASSLDRRTLGFKETQY
TRBJ1-2 TRBV7-9 NA ASSLQGAYYGYT
TRBJ2-3 TRBV20-1 NA SVYPTDTQY
TRBJ2-3 TRBV5-1 NA ASNQDTQY
TRBJ2-7 TRBV19 TRBD1 ASSIDMGTGAFYEQY
TRBJ1-1 TRBV2 NA ASPPGQGKPEAF
TRBJ2-5 TRBV28 NA ASSLRDLRETQY
TRBJ1-1 TRBV11-2 TRBD1 ASSWTGWGNTEAF
TRBJ1-1 TRBV7-6 NA ASSSGVSGGTEAF